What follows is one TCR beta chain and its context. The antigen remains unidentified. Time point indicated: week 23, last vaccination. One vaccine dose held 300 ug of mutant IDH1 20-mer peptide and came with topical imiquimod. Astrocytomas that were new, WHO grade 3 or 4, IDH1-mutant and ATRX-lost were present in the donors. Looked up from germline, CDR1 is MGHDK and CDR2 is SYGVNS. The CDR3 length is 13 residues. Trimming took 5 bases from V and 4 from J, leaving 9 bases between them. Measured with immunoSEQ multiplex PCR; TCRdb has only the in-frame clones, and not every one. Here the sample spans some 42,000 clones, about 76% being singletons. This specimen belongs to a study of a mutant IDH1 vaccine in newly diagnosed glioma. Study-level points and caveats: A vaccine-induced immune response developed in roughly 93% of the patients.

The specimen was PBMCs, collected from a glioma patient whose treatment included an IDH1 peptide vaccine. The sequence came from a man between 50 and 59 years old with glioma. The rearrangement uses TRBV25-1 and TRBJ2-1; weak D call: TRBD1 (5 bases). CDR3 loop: CASSRGTYNEQFF. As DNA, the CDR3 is TGTGCCAGCAGTAGGGGCACATACAATGAGCAGTTCTTC.